Presented here are 13 T cell receptor beta chains from one specimen sequenced in a study of T cell clones after liver transplantation. Method: immunoSEQ multiplex PCR; TCRdb's copy keeps in-frame clones and lacks some. Of approximately 100,000 clones listed, approximately 78% are singletons. The sequenced sample was CD4+ T cells from blood, obtained before liver transplant. Receptors originate from a human donor who received a liver transplant.

Only one count was recorded for this clone. V and J are TRBV11-2 and TRBJ2-2; TRBD1 matches 9 bases. The germline gives CDR1 SGHAT, CDR2 FQNNGV. The CDR3 spans 16 residues. V gave up 5 bases and J gave up 6 bases; unmatched junction bases: 10. The CDR3: CASSPRQGGWAGELFF. As DNA, the CDR3 is TGTGCCAGCAGCCCCCGACAGGGGGGGTGGGCCGGGGAGCTGTTTTTT.

A few counts support this clone. The CDR3 is CASSLARNQPQHF. In nucleotides, the CDR3 is TGTGCCAGCAGCTTAGCGAGGAATCAGCCCCAGCATTTT. The genes are TRBV7-6 and TRBJ1-5; D call uncertain. Germline V lookup: CDR1 SGHVS, CDR2 FNYEAQ. V was trimmed by 0 bases and J by 4 bases, leaving 4 bases between them. This CDR3 has 13 amino acids.

The chain combines TRBV5-4 with TRBJ1-4; D possibly corresponds to TRBD1 (6 bases). Germline values: CDR1 SGHNT, CDR2 YYREEE (reference sequence). The CDR3 has 15 amino acids. V was trimmed by 3 bases and J by 4 bases, leaving 13 bases between them. The CDR3 nucleotides are TGTGCCAGCAGCTCCCCGACAGGCCGTAATGAAAAACTGTTTTTT. Translated: CASSSPTGRNEKLFF.

V gene TRBV6-1 combines with J gene TRBJ1-5, with D perhaps matching TRBD1 (5 bases). The CDR3 has 15 amino acids. Deletions cut 0 bases from V and 1 base from J, with 7 bases between. Germline CDR1 is MNHNS and CDR2 is SASEGT. The CDR3 spells CASSEAGGSNQPQHF. For the CDR3, the DNA is TGTGCCAGCAGTGAAGCTGGGGGGAGCAATCAGCCCCAGCATTTT.

The rearrangement links TRBV28 to TRBJ1-1; weak D call: TRBD1 (5 bases). The V end lost 6 bases, the J end lost 7 bases, and 9 bases lay between the germline ends. This CDR3 is 11 amino acids long. Germline CDR1 reads MDHEN; CDR2 reads SYDVKM. CDR3 residues: CASRVDSEAFF. CDR3 DNA sequence: TGTGCCAGCAGGGTTGACAGTGAAGCTTTCTTT.

The rearrangement links TRBV19 to TRBJ2-7, with D perhaps TRBD1 or TRBD2 (6 bases each). Germline lookup yields CDR1 LNHDA and CDR2 SQIVND (reference sequence). Trimming took 7 bases from V and 6 from J, leaving 16 bases between them. This CDR3 has 13 amino acids. CDR3 DNA: TGTGCCAGTAAGAGGGGGGATTTAGGCGAGCAGTACTTC. It is translated as CASKRGDLGEQYF.

V usage is TRBV5-1 and J usage is TRBJ2-5; tentatively, D is TRBD2 (6 bases). The length of the CDR3 is 15 residues. The V end was cut by 4 bases, the J end by 5 bases, with 18 bases between. Per the germline V gene, CDR1 is SGHRS and CDR2 is YFSETQ. The CDR3 DNA is TGCGCCAGCAGCGACCCCGGGACTCCGGTGGAGACCCAGTACTTC. Translated, it gives CASSDPGTPVETQYF.

This rearrangement joins TRBV5-4 to TRBJ2-2; D call uncertain. This CDR3 spans 14 amino acids. Trimming took off 4 bases at V and 2 bases at J, with 9 bases between the two ends. The germline V gene encodes CDR1 SGHNT and CDR2 YYREEE (reference sequence). The CDR3 loop reads CASSISTNTGELFF. For the CDR3, the DNA is TGTGCCAGCAGCATCTCCACAAACACCGGGGAGCTGTTTTTT.

This clone was seen a single time. The rearrangement joins TRBV19 to TRBJ2-3; TRBD1 agrees at 8 bases. Germline CDR1 and CDR2: LNHDA and SQIVND (reference sequence). The CDR3 has 13 amino acids. The trim removed 6 bases at V and 5 bases at J, leaving 4 bases unmatched. In DNA form, the CDR3 reads TGTGCCAGTAGAACAGGGGGTGGAGATACGCAGTATTTT. Its protein is CASRTGGGDTQYF.

In this sample, this clone turned up a few times. The rearrangement links TRBV4-2 to TRBJ1-1, with a weak D call TRBD1 (6 bases). CDR1 and CDR2 (germline): LGHNA, YNFKEQ. Trimming stripped 4 bases from V and 4 bases from J, with 7 bases between. The CDR3 runs to 12 residues. CDR3 DNA sequence: TGTGCCAGCAGCCCACAGGGCACTGAAGCTTTCTTT. It is translated as CASSPQGTEAFF.

This clone was seen more than once but under ten times. The chain combines TRBV4-2 with TRBJ2-1; 7 bases are a match to TRBD1. After removal of 1 base from V and 5 bases from J, the junction contained 11 bases not matched to a gene. The CDR3 contains 17 residues. From germline, CDR1 is LGHNA and CDR2 YNFKEQ. The CDR3 is CASSQVDRAGSNNEQFF. CDR3 bases: TGTGCCAGCAGCCAAGTCGACAGGGCCGGTTCCAACAATGAGCAGTTCTTC.

CDR3 sequence (DNA): TGTGCCAGCAGAGGACCGACGAAGTATGGCTACACCTTC. Amino acids: CASRGPTKYGYTF. This chain joins TRBV9 and TRBJ1-2; unclear D gene. Trimming removed 5 bases at V and 5 bases at J, with 13 bases between. The CDR3 spans 13 residues. Germline-derived CDR1 and CDR2 are SGDLS and YYNGEE.

The rearrangement uses TRBV19 and TRBJ1-5, with unresolved D. The CDR3 totals 13 residues. The V and J ends lost 5 bases and 9 bases respectively, with 14 bases between them. Germline V gives CDR1 LNHDA, CDR2 SQIVND (reference sequence). The CDR3 nucleotides read TGTGCCAGTAGTTTCGGGCCCTATCGGCCCCAGCATTTT. Protein product: CASSFGPYRPQHF.